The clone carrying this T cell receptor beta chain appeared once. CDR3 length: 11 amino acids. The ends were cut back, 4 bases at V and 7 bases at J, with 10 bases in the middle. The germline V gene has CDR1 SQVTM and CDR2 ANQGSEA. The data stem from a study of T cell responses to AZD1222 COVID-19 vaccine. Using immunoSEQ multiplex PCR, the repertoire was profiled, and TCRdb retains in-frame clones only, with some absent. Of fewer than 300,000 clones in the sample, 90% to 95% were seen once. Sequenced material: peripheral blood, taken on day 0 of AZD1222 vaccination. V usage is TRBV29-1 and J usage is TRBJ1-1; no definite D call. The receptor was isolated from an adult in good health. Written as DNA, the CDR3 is TGCAGCGTTGGAAGCGAAGGTGAAGCTTTCTTT. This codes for CSVGSEGEAFF.